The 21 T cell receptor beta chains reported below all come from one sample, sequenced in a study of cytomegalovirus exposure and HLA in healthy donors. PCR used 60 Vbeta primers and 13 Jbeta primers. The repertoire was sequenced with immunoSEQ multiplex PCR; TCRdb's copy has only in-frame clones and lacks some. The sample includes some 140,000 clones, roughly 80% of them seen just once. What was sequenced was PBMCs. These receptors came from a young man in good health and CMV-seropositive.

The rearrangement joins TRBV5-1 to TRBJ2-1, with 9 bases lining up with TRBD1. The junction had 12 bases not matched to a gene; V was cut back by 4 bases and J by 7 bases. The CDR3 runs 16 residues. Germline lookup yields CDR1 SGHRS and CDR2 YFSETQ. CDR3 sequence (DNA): TGCGCCAGCAGCAATCCCGGGACAGGGAAGAAAAATGAGCAGTTCTTC. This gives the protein CASSNPGTGKKNEQFF.

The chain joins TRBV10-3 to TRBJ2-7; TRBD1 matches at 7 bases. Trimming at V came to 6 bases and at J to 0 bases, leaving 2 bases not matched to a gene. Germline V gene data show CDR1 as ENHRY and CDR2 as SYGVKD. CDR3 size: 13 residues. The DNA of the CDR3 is TGTGCCATCAGCGACAGGGCCTCCTACGAGCAGTACTTC. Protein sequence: CAISDRASYEQYF.

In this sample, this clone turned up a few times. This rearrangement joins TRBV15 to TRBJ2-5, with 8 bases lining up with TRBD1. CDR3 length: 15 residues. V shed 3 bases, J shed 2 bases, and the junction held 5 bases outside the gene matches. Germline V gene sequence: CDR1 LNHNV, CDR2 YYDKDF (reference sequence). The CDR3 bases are TGTGCCACCAGCAGCTACAGGGGGTCACAAGAGACCCAGTACTTC. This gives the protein CATSSYRGSQETQYF.

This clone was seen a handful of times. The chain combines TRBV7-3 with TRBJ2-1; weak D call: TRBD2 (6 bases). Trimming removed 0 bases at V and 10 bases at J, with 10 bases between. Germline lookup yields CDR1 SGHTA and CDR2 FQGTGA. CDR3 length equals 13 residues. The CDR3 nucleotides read TGTGCCAGCAGCTTAACGAGCGCGGGAGAGCAGTTCTTC. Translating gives CASSLTSAGEQFF.

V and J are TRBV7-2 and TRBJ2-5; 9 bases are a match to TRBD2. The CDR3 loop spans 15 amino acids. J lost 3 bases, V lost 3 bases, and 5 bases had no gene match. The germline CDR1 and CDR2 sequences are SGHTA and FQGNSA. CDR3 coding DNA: TGTGCCAGCAGCTTCGGGACTAGCTTAGAAGAGACCCAGTACTTC. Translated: CASSFGTSLEETQYF.

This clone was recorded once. CDR3 sequence reads: CASSFGGLAGGLSNEQFF. CDR3 sequence (DNA): TGTGCCAGCAGCTTTGGAGGACTAGCGGGGGGGCTTAGCAATGAGCAGTTCTTC. The chain carries TRBV5-4 and TRBJ2-1; 15 bases match TRBD2. V was pared by 2 bases and J by 6 bases, with 9 bases of the junction left unmatched. In germline, CDR1 is SGHNT, CDR2 YYREEE (reference sequence). This CDR3 is built from 18 residues.

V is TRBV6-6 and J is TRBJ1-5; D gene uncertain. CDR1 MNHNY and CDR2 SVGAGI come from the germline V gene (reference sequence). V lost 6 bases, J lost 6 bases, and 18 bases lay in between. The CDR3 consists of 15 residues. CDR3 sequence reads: CASSPPGRRSQPQHF. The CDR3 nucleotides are TGTGCCAGCAGCCCCCCTGGCAGGAGGAGTCAGCCCCAGCATTTT.

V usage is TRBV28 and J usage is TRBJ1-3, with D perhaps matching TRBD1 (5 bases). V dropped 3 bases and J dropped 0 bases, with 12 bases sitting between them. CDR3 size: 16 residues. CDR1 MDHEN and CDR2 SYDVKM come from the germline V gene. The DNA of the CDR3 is TGTGCCAGCAGTTTGAGGACATCGAACTCTGGAAACACCATATATTTT. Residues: CASSLRTSNSGNTIYF.

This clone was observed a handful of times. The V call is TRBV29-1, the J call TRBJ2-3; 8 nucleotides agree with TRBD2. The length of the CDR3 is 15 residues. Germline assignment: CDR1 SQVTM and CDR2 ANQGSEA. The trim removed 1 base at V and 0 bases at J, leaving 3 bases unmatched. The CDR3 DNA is TGCAGCGTTGAAGGTAGCGGGACTAGCACAGATACGCAGTATTTT. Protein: CSVEGSGTSTDTQYF.

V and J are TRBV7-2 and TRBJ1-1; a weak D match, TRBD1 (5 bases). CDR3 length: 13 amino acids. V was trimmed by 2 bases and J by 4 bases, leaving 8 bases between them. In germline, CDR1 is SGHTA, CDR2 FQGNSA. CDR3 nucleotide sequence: TGTGCCAGCAGCTTACTGGGGGGCACTGAAGCTTTCTTT. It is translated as CASSLLGGTEAFF.

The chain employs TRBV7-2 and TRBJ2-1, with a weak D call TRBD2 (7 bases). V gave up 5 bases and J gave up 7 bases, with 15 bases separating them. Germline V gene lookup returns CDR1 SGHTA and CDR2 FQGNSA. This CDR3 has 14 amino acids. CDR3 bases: TGTGCCAGCAGCCTTGAGGGGGGGAGGAATGAGCAGTTCTTC. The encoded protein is CASSLEGGRNEQFF.

CDR3 protein: CSVATGLEAFF. Written as DNA, the CDR3 is TGCAGCGTAGCGACAGGCCTTGAAGCTTTCTTT. The chain carries TRBV29-1 and TRBJ1-1; a possible D gene is TRBD1 (6 bases). The CDR3 spans 11 residues. Germline V lookup: CDR1 SQVTM, CDR2 ANQGSEA. V was clipped by 6 bases and J by 7 bases, with 12 bases between them.

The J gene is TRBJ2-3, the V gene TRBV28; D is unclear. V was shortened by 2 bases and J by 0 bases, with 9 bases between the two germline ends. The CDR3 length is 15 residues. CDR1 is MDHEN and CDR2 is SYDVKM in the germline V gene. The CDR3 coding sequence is TGTGCCAGCAGTTTACCCCGGTCTAGCACAGATACGCAGTATTTT. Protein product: CASSLPRSSTDTQYF.

CDR3: CASSSGGSPETQYF. CDR3 sequence (DNA): TGTGCCAGCAGTTCTGGCGGGAGCCCGGAGACCCAGTACTTC. V gene TRBV6-5 combines with J gene TRBJ2-5; TRBD2 matches at 7 bases. The CDR3 spans 14 residues. The junction had 7 bases not matched to a gene; V was cut back by 4 bases and J by 5 bases. Germline CDR1 and CDR2: MNHEY and SVGAGI.

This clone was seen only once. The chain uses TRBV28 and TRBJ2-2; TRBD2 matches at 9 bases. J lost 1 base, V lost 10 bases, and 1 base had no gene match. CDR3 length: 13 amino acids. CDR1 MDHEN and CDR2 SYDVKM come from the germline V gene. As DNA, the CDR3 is TGTGCCATACTAGCGGGGAACACCGGGGAGCTGTTTTTT. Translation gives CAILAGNTGELFF.

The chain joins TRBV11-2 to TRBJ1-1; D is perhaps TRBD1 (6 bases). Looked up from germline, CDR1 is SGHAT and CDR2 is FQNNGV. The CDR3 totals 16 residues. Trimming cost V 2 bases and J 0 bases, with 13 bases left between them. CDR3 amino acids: CASSLQAGDMNTEAFF. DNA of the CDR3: TGTGCCAGCAGCTTACAGGCAGGGGATATGAACACTGAAGCTTTCTTT.

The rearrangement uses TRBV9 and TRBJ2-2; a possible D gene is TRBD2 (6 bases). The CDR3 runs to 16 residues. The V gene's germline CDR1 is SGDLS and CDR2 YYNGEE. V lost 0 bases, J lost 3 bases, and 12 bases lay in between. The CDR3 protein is CASSVAAGRYTGELFF. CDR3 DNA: TGTGCCAGCAGCGTAGCGGCAGGGAGGTACACCGGGGAGCTGTTTTTT.

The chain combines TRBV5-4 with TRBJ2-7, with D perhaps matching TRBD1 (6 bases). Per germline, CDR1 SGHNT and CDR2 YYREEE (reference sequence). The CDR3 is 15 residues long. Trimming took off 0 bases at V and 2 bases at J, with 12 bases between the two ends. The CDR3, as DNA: TGTGCCAGCAGCTTGGGGCACAGGGACACCTACGAGCAGTACTTC. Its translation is CASSLGHRDTYEQYF. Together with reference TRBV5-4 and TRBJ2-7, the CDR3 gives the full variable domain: ETGVTQSPTHLIKTRGQQVTLRCSSQSGHNTVSWYQQALGQGPQFIFQYYREEENGRGNFPPRFSGLQFPNYSSELNVNALELDDSALYLCASSLGHRDTYEQYFGPGTRLTVT.

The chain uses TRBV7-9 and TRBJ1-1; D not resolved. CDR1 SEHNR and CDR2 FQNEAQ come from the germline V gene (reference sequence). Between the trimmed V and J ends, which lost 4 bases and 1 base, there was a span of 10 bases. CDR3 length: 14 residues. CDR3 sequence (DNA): TGTGCCAGCAGCTCGGACTCGTGGAACACTGAAGCTTTCTTT. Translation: CASSSDSWNTEAFF.

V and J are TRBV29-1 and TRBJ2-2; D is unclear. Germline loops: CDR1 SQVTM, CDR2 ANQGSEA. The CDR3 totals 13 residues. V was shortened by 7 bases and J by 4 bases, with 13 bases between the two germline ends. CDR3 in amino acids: CSAWLDTTGELFF. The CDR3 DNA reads TGCAGCGCCTGGCTTGACACCACCGGGGAGCTGTTTTTT.

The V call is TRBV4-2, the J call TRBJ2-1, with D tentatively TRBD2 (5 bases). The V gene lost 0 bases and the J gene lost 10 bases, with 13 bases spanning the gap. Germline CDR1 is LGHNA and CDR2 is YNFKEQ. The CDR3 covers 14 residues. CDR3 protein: CASSQEPSGREQFF. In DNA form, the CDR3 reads TGTGCCAGCAGCCAAGAGCCCTCGGGGAGAGAGCAGTTCTTC.